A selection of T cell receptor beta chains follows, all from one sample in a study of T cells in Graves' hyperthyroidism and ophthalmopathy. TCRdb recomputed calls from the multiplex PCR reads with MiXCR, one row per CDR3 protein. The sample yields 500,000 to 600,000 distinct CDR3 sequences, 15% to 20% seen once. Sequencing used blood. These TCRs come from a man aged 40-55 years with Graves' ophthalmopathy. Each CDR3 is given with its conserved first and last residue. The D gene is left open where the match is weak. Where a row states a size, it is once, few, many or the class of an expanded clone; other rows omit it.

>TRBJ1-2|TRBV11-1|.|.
CASSLRLNYGYTF
TGTGCCAGCAGCTTACGCCTAAACTATGGCTACACCTTC
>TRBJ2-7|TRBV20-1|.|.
CSARDDLSYEQYF
TGCAGTGCTAGAGACGACCTCTCCTACGAGCAGTACTTC
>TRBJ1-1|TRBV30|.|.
CAWSAHEWGTNTEAFF
TGTGCCTGGAGTGCTCATGAATGGGGTACGAACACTGAAGCTTTCTTT
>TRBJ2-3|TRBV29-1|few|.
CSVRTDRTDTQYF
TGCAGCGTTCGGACAGACCGCACAGATACGCAGTATTTT
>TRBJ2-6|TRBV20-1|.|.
CSARAPGRLSSGANVLTF
TGCAGTGCTAGAGCCCCCGGCAGGCTCTCGTCTGGGGCCAACGTCCTGACTTTC
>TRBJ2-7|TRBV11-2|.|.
CASSLSRGPTYEQYF
TGTGCCAGCAGCTTATCTCGCGGGCCCACCTACGAGCAGTACTTC
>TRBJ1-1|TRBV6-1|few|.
CASRNPLVAFF
TGTGCCAGCAGGAACCCTCTAGTGGCTTTCTTT
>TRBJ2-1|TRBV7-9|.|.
CASSLEGPFNEQFF
TGTGCCAGCAGCTTAGAAGGGCCATTCAATGAGCAGTTCTTC
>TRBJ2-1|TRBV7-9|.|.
CASSLGVQNEQFF
TGTGCCAGCAGCCTGGGGGTCCAGAATGAGCAGTTCTTC
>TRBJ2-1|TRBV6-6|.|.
CASSYSRGGNNEQFF
TGTGCCAGCAGTTACTCTAGGGGGGGAAACAATGAGCAGTTCTTC
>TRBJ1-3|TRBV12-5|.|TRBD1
CASGTGQGASGNTIYF
TGTGCTAGTGGTACCGGACAGGGGGCATCTGGAAACACCATATATTTT
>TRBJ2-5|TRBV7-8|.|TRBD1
CASSSQGALETQYF
TGTGCCAGCAGCAGCCAGGGGGCTCTAGAGACCCAGTACTTC
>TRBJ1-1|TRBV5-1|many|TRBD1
CASRDRGRGTEAFF
TGCGCCAGCAGGGACAGGGGGCGCGGGACTGAAGCTTTCTTT
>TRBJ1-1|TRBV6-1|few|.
CASSVVWAFF
TGTGCCAGCAGTGTTGTGTGGGCTTTCTTT
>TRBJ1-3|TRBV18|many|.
CASSPPSVGNTIYF
TGTGCCAGCTCACCACCATCGGTTGGAAACACCATATATTTT
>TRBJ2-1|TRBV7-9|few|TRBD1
CASSPPPGTGINEQFF
TGTGCCAGCAGCCCCCCTCCCGGGACAGGGATCAATGAGCAGTTCTTC
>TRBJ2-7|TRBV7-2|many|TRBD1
CASSYTTGGYEQYF
TGTGCCAGCAGCTACACAACAGGGGGCTACGAGCAGTACTTC
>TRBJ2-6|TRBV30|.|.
CAWKNPGANVLTF
TGTGCCTGGAAGAACCCTGGGGCCAACGTCCTGACTTTC
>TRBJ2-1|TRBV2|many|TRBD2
CASIPSLGGGTYNEQFF
TGTGCCAGCATCCCCAGTTTGGGGGGAGGGACCTACAATGAGCAGTTCTTC
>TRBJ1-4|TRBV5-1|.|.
CASSSGLTNEKLFF
TGCGCCAGCAGCTCTGGGCTGACTAATGAAAAACTGTTTTTT
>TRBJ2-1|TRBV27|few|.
CASSSLDYEQFF
TGTGCCAGCAGTTCACTCGACTATGAGCAGTTCTTC
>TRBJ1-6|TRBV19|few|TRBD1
CASSLQGVGDSPLHF
TGTGCCAGTAGCCTACAGGGGGTAGGCGATTCACCCCTCCACTTT